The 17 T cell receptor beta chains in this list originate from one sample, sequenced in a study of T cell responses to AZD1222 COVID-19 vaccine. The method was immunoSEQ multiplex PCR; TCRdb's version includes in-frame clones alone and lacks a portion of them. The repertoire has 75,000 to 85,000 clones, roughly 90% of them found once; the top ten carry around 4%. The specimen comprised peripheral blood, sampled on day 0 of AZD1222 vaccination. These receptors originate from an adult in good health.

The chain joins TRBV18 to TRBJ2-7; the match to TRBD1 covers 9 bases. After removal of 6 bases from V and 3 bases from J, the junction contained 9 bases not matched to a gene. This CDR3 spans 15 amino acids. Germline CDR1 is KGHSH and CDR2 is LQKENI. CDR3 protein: CASSGGTGTGYEQYF. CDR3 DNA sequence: TGTGCCAGCTCGGGTGGGACAGGGACTGGCTACGAGCAGTACTTC.

CDR3 bases: TGTGCCAGCAGCTTAGCAGTCCGCACAGATACGCAGTATTTT. Translation gives CASSLAVRTDTQYF. The chain links TRBV7-2 to TRBJ2-3, with D unresolved. The germline V gene has CDR1 SGHTA and CDR2 FQGNSA. There are 14 residues in the CDR3. V lost 0 bases, J lost 1 base, and 5 bases lay in between.

The CDR3 here is CASSPWGETQYF. The CDR3 bases are TGTGCCAGCAGTCCCTGGGGGGAGACCCAGTACTTC. V gene TRBV27 combines with J gene TRBJ2-5, with D perhaps given as TRBD1 or TRBD2 (5 bases each). The germline V and J ends were trimmed by 5 bases and 5 bases, with 9 bases remaining between them. The CDR3 length is 12 residues. Germline V gives CDR1 MNHEY, CDR2 SMNVEV (reference sequence).

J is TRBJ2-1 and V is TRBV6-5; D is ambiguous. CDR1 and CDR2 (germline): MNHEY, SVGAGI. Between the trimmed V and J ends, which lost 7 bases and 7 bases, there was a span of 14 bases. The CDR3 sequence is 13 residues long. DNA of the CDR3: TGTGCCAGCACCCGATCCGGTTTGAATGAGCAGTTCTTC. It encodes CASTRSGLNEQFF.

DNA of the CDR3: TGTGCCAGCAGCCAAGTTGGGGGAGGGATGAACACTGAAGCTTTCTTT. Protein sequence: CASSQVGGGMNTEAFF. The chain links TRBV14 to TRBJ1-1; perhaps TRBD1 as D (5 bases). The germline gives CDR1 SGHDN, CDR2 FVKESK. Trimming stripped 1 base from V and 0 bases from J, with 12 bases between. The CDR3 totals 16 residues.

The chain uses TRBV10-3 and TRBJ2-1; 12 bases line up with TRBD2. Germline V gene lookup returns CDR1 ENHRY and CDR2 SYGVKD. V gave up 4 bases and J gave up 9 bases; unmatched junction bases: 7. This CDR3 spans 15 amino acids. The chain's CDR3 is CAISGLAGDRGEQFF. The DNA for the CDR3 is TGTGCCATCAGTGGACTAGCGGGGGACCGAGGTGAGCAGTTCTTC.

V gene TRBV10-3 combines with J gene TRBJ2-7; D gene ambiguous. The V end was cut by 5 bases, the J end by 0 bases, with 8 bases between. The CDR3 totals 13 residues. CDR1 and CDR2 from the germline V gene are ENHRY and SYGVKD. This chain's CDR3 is CAISSRDSYEQYF. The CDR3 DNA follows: TGTGCCATCAGTTCTAGGGACTCCTACGAGCAGTACTTC.

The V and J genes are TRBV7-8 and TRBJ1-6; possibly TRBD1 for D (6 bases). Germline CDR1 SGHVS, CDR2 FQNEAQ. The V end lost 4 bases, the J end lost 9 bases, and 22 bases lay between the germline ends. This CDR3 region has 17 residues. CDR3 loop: CASSSPTGAVSISPLHF. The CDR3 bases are TGTGCCAGCAGCTCCCCGACAGGAGCAGTGTCAATTTCACCCCTCCACTTT.

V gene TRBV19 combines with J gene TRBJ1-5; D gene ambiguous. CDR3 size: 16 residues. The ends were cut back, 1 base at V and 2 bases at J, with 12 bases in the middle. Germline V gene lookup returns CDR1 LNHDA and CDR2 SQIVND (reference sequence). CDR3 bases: TGTGCCAGTAGTATAGCAAGTATAGTAGGCAATCAGCCCCAGCATTTT. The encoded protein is CASSIASIVGNQPQHF.

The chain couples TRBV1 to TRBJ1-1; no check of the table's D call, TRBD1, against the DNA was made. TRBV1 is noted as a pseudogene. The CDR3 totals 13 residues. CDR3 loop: CTSIQGARPEAFF. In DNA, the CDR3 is TGCACCAGCATCCAGGGGGCGAGACCCGAAGCTTTCTTT.

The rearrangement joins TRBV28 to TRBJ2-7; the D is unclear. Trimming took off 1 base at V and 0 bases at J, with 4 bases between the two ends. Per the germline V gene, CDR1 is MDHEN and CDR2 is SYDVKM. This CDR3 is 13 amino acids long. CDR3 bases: TGTGCCAGCAGTTTATTTAGCTCCTACGAGCAGTACTTC. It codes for CASSLFSSYEQYF.

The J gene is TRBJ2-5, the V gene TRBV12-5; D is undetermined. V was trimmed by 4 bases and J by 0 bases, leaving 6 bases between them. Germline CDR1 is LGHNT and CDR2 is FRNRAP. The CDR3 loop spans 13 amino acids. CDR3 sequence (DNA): TGTGCTAGTGGTTCGACGGACCAAGAGACCCAGTACTTC. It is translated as CASGSTDQETQYF. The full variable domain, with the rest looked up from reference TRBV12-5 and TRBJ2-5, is DARVTQTPRHKVTEMGQEVTMRCQPILGHNTVFWYRQTMMQGLELLAYFRNRAPLDDSGMPKDRFSAEMPDATLATLKIQPSEPRDSAVYFCASGSTDQETQYFGPGTRLLVL.

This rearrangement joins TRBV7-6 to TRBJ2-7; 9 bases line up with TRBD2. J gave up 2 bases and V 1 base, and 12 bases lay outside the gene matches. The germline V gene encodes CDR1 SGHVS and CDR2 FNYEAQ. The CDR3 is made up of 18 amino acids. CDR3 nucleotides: TGTGCCAGCAGCTTAGTGGCGGCTAGCGGGAAAAGAGCCTACGAGCAGTACTTC. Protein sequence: CASSLVAASGKRAYEQYF.

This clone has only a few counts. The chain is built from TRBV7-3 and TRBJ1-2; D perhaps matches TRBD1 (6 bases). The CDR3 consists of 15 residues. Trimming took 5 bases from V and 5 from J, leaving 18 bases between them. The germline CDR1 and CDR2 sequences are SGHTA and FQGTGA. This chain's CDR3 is CASSVPGQTPYGYTF. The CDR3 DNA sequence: TGTGCCAGCAGCGTCCCGGGACAAACCCCATATGGCTACACCTTC.

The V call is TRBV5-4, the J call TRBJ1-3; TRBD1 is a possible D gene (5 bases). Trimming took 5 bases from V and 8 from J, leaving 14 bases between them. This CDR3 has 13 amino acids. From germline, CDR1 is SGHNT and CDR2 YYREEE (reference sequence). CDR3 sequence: CASRAGREDTIYF. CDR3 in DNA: TGTGCCAGCAGGGCAGGGAGAGAAGACACCATATATTTT.

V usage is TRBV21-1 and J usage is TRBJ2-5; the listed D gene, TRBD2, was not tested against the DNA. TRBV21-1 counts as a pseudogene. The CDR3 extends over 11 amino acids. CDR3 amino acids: CASVVEETQYF. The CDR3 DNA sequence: TGTGCCAGCGTCGTTGAGGAGACCCAGTACTTC.

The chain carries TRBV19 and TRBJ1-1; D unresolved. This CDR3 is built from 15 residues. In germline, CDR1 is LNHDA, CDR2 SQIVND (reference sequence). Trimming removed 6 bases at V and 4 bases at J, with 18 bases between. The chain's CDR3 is CASRKRRQDGTEAFF. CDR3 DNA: TGTGCCAGTAGGAAGAGACGGCAGGACGGCACTGAAGCTTTCTTT.